Shown below are 24 T cell receptor beta chains from a single sample sequenced in a study of blood T cell repertoires in COVID-19. Method: immunoSEQ multiplex PCR; TCRdb's copy keeps in-frame clones and lacks some. The sample has about 220,000 clones; approximately 85% are singletons. Sequencing was performed on peripheral blood. The receptors come from a woman between 65 and 79 years old with COVID-19, enrolled during active disease.

This chain links TRBV2 with TRBJ2-7; D remains unclear. Germline V gene data show CDR1 as SNHLY and CDR2 as FYNNEI. The CDR3 is 11 amino acids. Trimming stripped 11 bases from V and 4 bases from J, with 12 bases between. Here the CDR3 reads CAPWRLYEQYF. DNA of the CDR3: TGTGCCCCTTGGAGACTGTACGAGCAGTACTTC. Full variable domain (outside the CDR3, taken from reference TRBV2 and TRBJ2-7): EPEVTQTPSHQVTQMGQEVILRCVPISNHLYFYWYRQILGQKVEFLVSFYNNEISEKSEIFDDQFSVERPDGSNFTLKIRSTKLEDSAMYFCAPWRLYEQYFGPGTRLTVT.

This clone appeared a single time. This sequence joins TRBV5-1 and TRBJ1-1; 8 nucleotides line up with TRBD1. Per the germline V gene, CDR1 is SGHRS and CDR2 is YFSETQ. The CDR3 has 14 amino acids. Trimming cost V 4 bases and J 1 base; bases outside gene matches: 3. The CDR3 nucleotides read TGCGCCAGCAGCAACAGGGGGGAGAACACTGAAGCTTTCTTT. This translates into CASSNRGENTEAFF. Full variable domain (remainder filled in from reference TRBV5-1 and TRBJ1-1): KAGVTQTPRYLIKTRGQQVTLSCSPISGHRSVSWYQQTPGQGLQFLFEYFSETQRNKGNFPGRFSGRQFSNSRSEMNVSTLELGDSALYLCASSNRGENTEAFFGQGTRLTVV.

The chain employs TRBV4-2 and TRBJ2-3, with 7 bases matching TRBD2. V lost 9 bases to trimming and J lost 2 bases; unmatched junction nucleotides: 5. This CDR3 contains 13 residues. Germline assignment: CDR1 LGHNA and CDR2 YNFKEQ. CDR3 sequence (DNA): TGTGCCAGTTCAGCGGGAAACACAGATACGCAGTATTTT. Its translation: CASSAGNTDTQYF.

V and J are TRBV9 and TRBJ1-3; 8 bases fit TRBD1. V shed 0 bases, J shed 4 bases, and the junction held 6 bases outside the gene matches. CDR1 and CDR2 (germline): SGDLS, YYNGEE. This CDR3 contains 16 residues. The CDR3 sequence is CASSVAGTGYGNTIYF. DNA for the CDR3: TGTGCCAGCAGCGTAGCTGGGACAGGATACGGAAACACCATATATTTT.

The chain combines TRBV7-6 with TRBJ1-4, with D possibly being TRBD1 (6 bases). CDR3 length: 15 residues. V was pared by 2 bases and J by 4 bases, with 11 bases between. Germline V gives CDR1 SGHVS, CDR2 FNYEAQ. The CDR3 DNA sequence: TGTGCCAGCAGCTTATCTGGACAGAGTAATGAAAAACTGTTTTTT. Translating gives CASSLSGQSNEKLFF.

The chain is built from TRBV7-2 and TRBJ2-2; D not certain. The CDR3 spans 13 residues. Trimming removed 10 bases from V and 0 bases from J, with 9 bases in between. The germline CDR1 and CDR2 sequences are SGHTA and FQGNSA. The CDR3 reads CAIDITNTGELFF. The CDR3 DNA reads as TGTGCCATCGACATTACGAACACCGGGGAGCTGTTTTTT.

The chain carries TRBV28 and TRBJ1-4; weak D call: TRBD1 (5 bases). CDR3 length: 12 amino acids. Trimming took 6 bases from V and 12 from J, leaving 14 bases between them. Germline assignment: CDR1 MDHEN and CDR2 SYDVKM. CDR3 sequence (DNA): TGTGCCAGCAGGGATTTGACGGGGGAACTGTTTTTT. This encodes CASRDLTGELFF.

V gene TRBV9 combines with J gene TRBJ2-5, with D tentatively TRBD2 (5 bases). Trimming cost V 1 base and J 2 bases, with 15 bases left between them. Germline values: CDR1 SGDLS, CDR2 YYNGEE. The CDR3 sequence is 16 residues long. CDR3 DNA sequence: TGTGCCAGCAGCGTAAATCCCCTAGCCTTTCAAGAGACCCAGTACTTC. Amino acids: CASSVNPLAFQETQYF. The full variable domain, completed using reference TRBV9 and TRBJ2-5, is DSGVTQTPKHLITATGQRVTLRCSPRSGDLSVYWYQQSLDQGLQFLIQYYNGEERAKGNILERFSAQQFPDLHSELNLSSLELGDSALYFCASSVNPLAFQETQYFGPGTRLLVL.

Here the CDR3 reads CASSTQASGRLSYNEQFF. CDR3 nucleotides: TGTGCCAGCAGTACCCAGGCTAGCGGGAGGTTATCCTACAATGAGCAGTTCTTC. The V gene is TRBV6-4, the J gene TRBJ2-1; 11 nucleotides match TRBD2. Germline V lookup: CDR1 MRHNA, CDR2 SNTAGT. V lost 5 bases, J lost 1 base, and 10 bases stayed unmatched. The CDR3 length is 18 residues.

The chain links TRBV6-4 to TRBJ2-7, with a weak D call TRBD2 (6 bases). Germline CDR1 MRHNA, CDR2 SNTAGT. This CDR3 comprises 17 residues. V shed 8 bases and J shed 3 bases, with 26 bases lying between them. CDR3 DNA: TGTGCCAGCCTTGACTTGGCGGGATCCCTCCCACGCTACGAGCAGTACTTC. Encoded protein: CASLDLAGSLPRYEQYF.

V and J are TRBV5-6 and TRBJ1-5, with D unclear. Trimming removed 1 base at V and 7 bases at J, with 18 bases between. Per the germline V gene, CDR1 is SGHDT and CDR2 is YYEEEE. The CDR3 is 16 amino acids. The CDR3 spells CASSLHGVRVGQPQHF. CDR3 bases: TGTGCCAGCAGCTTGCACGGGGTTAGGGTAGGCCAGCCCCAGCATTTT.

The chain is built from TRBV27 and TRBJ1-2; a weak D match, TRBD1 (6 bases). Trimming removed 3 bases from V and 2 bases from J, with 13 bases in between. Germline V gene lookup returns CDR1 MNHEY and CDR2 SMNVEV (reference sequence). The CDR3 is 15 amino acids. This CDR3 reads CASSLGVGTNYGYTF. CDR3 DNA sequence: TGTGCCAGCAGTTTGGGTGTCGGGACAAACTATGGCTACACCTTC.

The chain is built from TRBV2 and TRBJ2-7, with 8 bases aligning to TRBD2. V was pared by 6 bases and J by 0 bases, with 4 bases of the junction left unmatched. CDR3 size: 14 residues. The germline V gene encodes CDR1 SNHLY and CDR2 FYNNEI. The DNA for the CDR3 is TGTGCCAGCAGAGCTAGCGGGCCCTCCTACGAGCAGTACTTC. Translated: CASRASGPSYEQYF.

V usage is TRBV7-2 and J usage is TRBJ1-1, with unresolved D. From germline, CDR1 is SGHTA and CDR2 FQGNSA. This CDR3 has 13 residues. Trimming cost V 3 bases and J 5 bases, with 10 bases left between them. The DNA of the CDR3 is TGTGCCAGCAGCTTCGGGGAAATGACTGAAGCTTTCTTT. Amino acids: CASSFGEMTEAFF.

In regard to this clone: Additional DNA sequences in this sample encode the identical CDR3. This chain connects TRBV18 to TRBJ1-5, with 7 bases that match TRBD1. J was trimmed by 5 bases and V by 3 bases; bases with no gene match: 1. CDR3 size: 13 residues. Germline V gene sequence: CDR1 KGHSH, CDR2 LQKENI. CDR3 sequence: CASSPQGDQPQHF. The CDR3 coding sequence is TGTGCCAGCTCACCGCAGGGGGATCAGCCCCAGCATTTT.

V gene TRBV7-2 combines with J gene TRBJ2-7; TRBD2 agrees at 11 bases. The CDR3 consists of 14 residues. Germline trimming cut 5 bases from V and 6 bases from J; bases unmatched to any gene: 6. Germline V gene sequence: CDR1 SGHTA, CDR2 FQGNSA. CDR3 sequence: CASSATSGRGEQYF. The CDR3 coding sequence is TGTGCCAGCAGCGCTACTAGCGGGAGAGGCGAGCAGTACTTC.

The DNA for the CDR3 is TGTGCCAGCTCACCTTGGGACAAGGATCAGCCCCAGCATTTT. Amino acids: CASSPWDKDQPQHF. V gene TRBV18 combines with J gene TRBJ1-5; maybe TRBD1 (6 bases). V lost 3 bases to trimming and J lost 5 bases, with 11 bases between them. Germline CDR1 KGHSH, CDR2 LQKENI. The CDR3 spans 14 residues.

The chain couples TRBV7-9 to TRBJ2-7; D may be TRBD1 (6 bases). The germline V and J ends were trimmed by 5 bases and 2 bases, with 13 bases remaining between them. This CDR3 region has 14 residues. Germline V CDR1 and CDR2: SEHNR, FQNEAQ (reference sequence). The DNA for the CDR3 is TGTGCCAGCAGCCAGTCACCAGGGGCCTACGAGCAGTACTTC. Protein: CASSQSPGAYEQYF.

The chain recombines TRBV7-2 with TRBJ1-6; 7 positions agree with TRBD1. Germline V lookup: CDR1 SGHTA, CDR2 FQGNSA. Trimming at V came to 1 base and at J to 11 bases, leaving 8 bases not matched to a gene. This CDR3 region has 15 residues. CDR3 in amino acids: CASSLGQGSGPPLHF. The CDR3 region has the DNA TGTGCCAGCAGCTTAGGACAGGGTAGCGGTCCACCCCTCCACTTT.

The chain uses TRBV9 and TRBJ1-3; 10 nucleotides match TRBD1. Germline-derived CDR1 and CDR2 are SGDLS and YYNGEE. The ends lost 4 bases at V and 7 bases at J; junction bases unmatched: 5. This CDR3 has 14 residues. This CDR3 reads CASSPGQGFNTIYF. The CDR3 bases are TGTGCCAGCAGCCCGGGACAGGGGTTCAACACCATATATTTT.

The chain is built from TRBV12-3 or TRBV12-4 and TRBJ2-3; D is undetermined. This CDR3 comprises 11 residues. Trimming removed 6 bases from V and 3 bases from J, with 4 bases in between. CDR3 nucleotide sequence: TGTGCCAGCAGGACAACAGATACGCAGTATTTT. As protein: CASRTTDTQYF.

V and J are TRBV10-3 and TRBJ2-5, with 8 bases matching TRBD2. Trimming took 6 bases from V and 2 from J; bases not matched to a gene: 5. Germline-derived CDR1 and CDR2 are ENHRY and SYGVKD. The CDR3 spans 14 residues. Here the CDR3 reads CAIRAAGAQETQYF. CDR3 DNA sequence: TGTGCCATCAGGGCAGCGGGAGCTCAAGAGACCCAGTACTTC.

The genes are TRBV28 and TRBJ1-2; no clear D. This CDR3 is built from 14 residues. CDR1 is MDHEN and CDR2 is SYDVKM in the germline V gene. The V end was cut by 6 bases, the J end by 6 bases, with 17 bases between. CDR3 bases: TGTGCCAGCAGCTTTAGAGAGGGCTACCATGGCTACACCTTC. This sequence encodes CASSFREGYHGYTF.

This clone appeared once. This chain connects TRBV28 to TRBJ1-1; 7 nucleotides match TRBD1. From germline, CDR1 is MDHEN and CDR2 SYDVKM. After removal of 1 base from V and 6 bases from J, the junction contained 8 bases not matched to a gene. The CDR3 extends over 15 amino acids. CDR3 nucleotide sequence: TGTGCCAGCAGTTTATCCCGCAGGGGGGAATCTGAAGCTTTCTTT. This sequence encodes CASSLSRRGESEAFF.